Listed below are T cell receptor beta chains from one sample, sequenced in a study of cytomegalovirus exposure and HLA in healthy donors. Using immunoSEQ multiplex PCR, the repertoire was profiled, and TCRdb retains in-frame clones only, with some absent. The data show 100,000 to 150,000 clones, around two thirds seen once. Sequencing used PBMCs. The source is a woman between 40 and 55 years old in good health and CMV-seronegative. The CDR3 runs from the conserved cysteine through the conserved F or W. D genes are given only for firm matches. Expanded clones are given a class, and other clones once, few, many or no size at all.

len,v_gene,d_gene,abundance,j_gene,CDR3nt,CDR3aa
14,TRBV9,TRBD1,-,TRBJ1-6,TGTGCCAGCACTCCAGGGGGCGGCAATTCACCCCTCCACTTT,CASTPGGGNSPLHF
11,TRBV7-2,-,few,TRBJ1-2,TGTGCCAGCAGCCTAGACAGTCTAAGAACCTTC,CASSLDSLRTF
13,TRBV9,-,few,TRBJ1-3,TGTGCCAGCAGCGTATTTGAGGGAAACACCATATATTTT,CASSVFEGNTIYF
13,TRBV2,TRBD1,-,TRBJ1-5,TGTGCCAGCAGTACTAAGGGGGCGCAGCCCCAGCATTTT,CASSTKGAQPQHF
14,TRBV11-2,TRBD2,once,TRBJ2-7,TGTGCCAGCAGCTTCACCGGGGGGGCCAACGAGCAGTACTTC,CASSFTGGANEQYF
15,TRBV4-3,TRBD2,-,TRBJ2-7,TGCGCCAGCAGCCGAAATCGCGGGGGGGTCCACGAGCAGTACTTC,CASSRNRGGVHEQYF
14,TRBV6-5,-,-,TRBJ1-1,TGTGCCAGCGGGGCCACCAACATGAACACTGAAGCTTTCTTT,CASGATNMNTEAFF
14,TRBV30,-,-,TRBJ1-4,TGTGCCTGGAGTGCTGGACAGCTAAATGAAAAACTGTTTTTT,CAWSAGQLNEKLFF
17,TRBV13,-,-,TRBJ1-3,TGTGCCAGCAGCTTAAGGCAGGGTCAGGGCCCTGGAAACACCATATATTTT,CASSLRQGQGPGNTIYF
17,TRBV27,TRBD1,once,TRBJ1-6,TGTGCCAGCAGTTTACTGGGACAGAGGAGGGTCAATTCACCCCTCCACTTT,CASSLLGQRRVNSPLHF
13,TRBV25-1,TRBD1,few,TRBJ1-1,TGTGCCAGCAGGCAGGGGGTTTACACTGAAGCTTTCTTT,CASRQGVYTEAFF
15,TRBV4-2,TRBD1,-,TRBJ1-1,TGTGCCAGCAGCCAAGAGGGGAACAGGGGAACTGAAGCTTTCTTT,CASSQEGNRGTEAFF
16,TRBV5-1,TRBD2,-,TRBJ2-3,TGCGCCAGCAGCGAAGGACTAGCGGGGGGCCGGGATACGCAGTATTTT,CASSEGLAGGRDTQYF
15,TRBV6-1,TRBD1,few,TRBJ1-4,TGTGCCAGCAGTGACCCGGGACAGGGGACGGAAAAACTGTTTTTT,CASSDPGQGTEKLFF
12,TRBV7-9,-,-,TRBJ2-5,TGTTCCAGCAGCTTCTTCGCGGAGACCCAGTACTTC,CSSSFFAETQYF
13,TRBV6-1,-,few,TRBJ1-5,TGTGCCAGCAGGGCAGGGGGCAATCAGCCCCAGCATTTT,CASRAGGNQPQHF
16,TRBV7-8,TRBD2,once,TRBJ2-3,TGTGCCAGCAGCCCGACTAGCGGGGGGGCCTCAGATACGCAGTATTTT,CASSPTSGGASDTQYF
18,TRBV27,-,-,TRBJ2-2,TGTGCCAGCAGCTCGTTCGTTTTTGGGGCGTCGAACACCGGGGAGCTGTTTTTT,CASSSFVFGASNTGELFF
16,TRBV7-9,-,few,TRBJ2-7,TGTGCCAGCAGCTCCCCACAGACTAACCCACCCTACGAGCAGTACTTC,CASSSPQTNPPYEQYF
13,TRBV10-2,TRBD1,-,TRBJ2-3,TGCGCCACGACAGGGGAGCAAGCAGATACGCAGTATTTT,CATTGEQADTQYF
15,TRBV5-8,-,-,TRBJ1-2,TGTGCCAGCAGTACCGTAGGGGTTGGGCACTATGGCTACACCTTC,CASSTVGVGHYGYTF
14,TRBV13,TRBD1,-,TRBJ1-1,TGTGCCAGCAGCTCTCAGACAGGGGGAACTGAAGCTTTCTTT,CASSSQTGGTEAFF
15,TRBV7-9,-,-,TRBJ1-3,TGTGCCAGCAGCCAGACGGGAGTAACTGGAAACACCATATATTTT,CASSQTGVTGNTIYF
14,TRBV5-6,-,-,TRBJ2-7,TGTGCCAGCAGCCCAGGGATTCGCTCCTACGAGCAGTACTTC,CASSPGIRSYEQYF
12,TRBV2,-,-,TRBJ1-4,TGTGCCAGCAGCCCAAGGAGCGAAAAACTGTTTTTT,CASSPRSEKLFF
16,TRBV7-9,-,-,TRBJ2-7,TGTGCCAGCAGTTTAGTACAGGGATTTAATTTCTACGAGCAGTACTTC,CASSLVQGFNFYEQYF
16,TRBV7-9,-,-,TRBJ1-6,TGTGCCAGCAGTCCCCGGCAGGGGAGCCTAAATTCACCCCTCCACTTT,CASSPRQGSLNSPLHF
16,TRBV2,-,few,TRBJ1-1,TGTGCCAGCAGTGTTCCCATCGACTCACCGGGGGCTGAAGCTTTCTTT,CASSVPIDSPGAEAFF
15,TRBV11-2,-,-,TRBJ1-1,TGTGCCAGCAGCTTAACCCCAGGGTCGAACACTGAAGCTTTCTTT,CASSLTPGSNTEAFF
11,TRBV20-1,-,-,TRBJ1-3,TGCAGTGCGCGGACTGGAAACACCATATATTTT,CSARTGNTIYF
15,TRBV9,-,-,TRBJ2-5,TGTGCCAGCAGCGGTAGTTCCGGGACTGGGGAGACCCAGTACTTC,CASSGSSGTGETQYF
13,TRBV30,-,-,TRBJ1-2,TGTGCCTGGAGTGTTGCCGGTTTGTATGGCTACACCTTC,CAWSVAGLYGYTF
16,TRBV28,-,many,TRBJ2-6,TGTGCCAGCACCCCAGGGGTGGGGGATGGGGCCAACGTCCTGACTTTC,CASTPGVGDGANVLTF
13,TRBV6-6,-,few,TRBJ1-4,TGTGCCAGCAGTTACGGGCGCGCGGAAAAACTGTTTTTT,CASSYGRAEKLFF
15,TRBV2,TRBD2,few,TRBJ2-3,TGTGCCAGCAGGCCCCGACTAGCGGGGACAGATACGCAGTATTTT,CASRPRLAGTDTQYF
16,TRBV7-9,TRBD2,once,TRBJ2-1,TGTGCCAGCAGCTTACGGGGAGCGGGACCTTCCGGGGAGCAGTTCTTC,CASSLRGAGPSGEQFF
14,TRBV7-2,-,-,TRBJ2-7,TGTGCCAGCAGTGAGCGGGCGGTTTCGGTTGAGCAGTACTTC,CASSERAVSVEQYF
16,TRBV28,-,-,TRBJ1-1,TGTGCCAGCAGTTTAGTAGTGAGACAGGAGAACACTGAAGCTTTCTTT,CASSLVVRQENTEAFF
13,TRBV7-6,-,-,TRBJ1-2,TGTGCCAGCAGCCCGGACAGCAACTATGGCTACACCTTC,CASSPDSNYGYTF
15,TRBV7-2,-,-,TRBJ2-3,TGTGCCAGCAGCTTAGGTCCCGGTTCGTCAGATACGCAGTATTTT,CASSLGPGSSDTQYF
13,TRBV10-1,-,-,TRBJ2-5,TGCGCCAGCAGTGACCCGCGCCAAGAGACCCAGTACTTC,CASSDPRQETQYF
14,TRBV9,-,-,TRBJ2-5,TGTGCCAGCAGCGTAGGAGACAGCCAAGAGACCCAGTACTTC,CASSVGDSQETQYF
13,TRBV29-1,TRBD1,-,TRBJ2-2,TGCAGCGATCCGGGACAGGGGACCGGGGAGCTGTTTTTT,CSDPGQGTGELFF
16,TRBV5-6,TRBD1,-,TRBJ1-1,TGTGCCAGCAGCCACACAGGGGGGGGTGAGAACACTGAAGCTCTCTTT,CASSHTGGGENTEALF
15,TRBV30,-,-,TRBJ2-7,TGTGCCTGGAGTGGCCAAACTCCCGTCTCCTACGAGCAGTACTTC,CAWSGQTPVSYEQYF
14,TRBV5-4,-,-,TRBJ1-5,TGTGCCAGCAGCTTGGAGCCGGTTAATCAGCCCCAGCATTTT,CASSLEPVNQPQHF
17,TRBV10-3,TRBD1,-,TRBJ2-1,TGTGCCGCCGCTTCTATAGACCCGGGACAGAGGTACAATGAGCAGTTCTTC,CAAASIDPGQRYNEQFF
12,TRBV29-1,-,-,TRBJ1-1,TGCAGCGCTGGGCAGATGAACACTGAAGCTTTCTTT,CSAGQMNTEAFF
14,TRBV5-6,TRBD1,-,TRBJ1-1,TGTGCCAGCAGCTTGGAGACAGGGATAGCTGAAGCTTTCTTT,CASSLETGIAEAFF
13,TRBV29-1,TRBD1,-,TRBJ1-4,TGCAGCGTTACCGGGACAGCGTCTGAAAAACTGTTTTTT,CSVTGTASEKLFF
14,TRBV7-2,-,-,TRBJ1-2,TGTGCCAGCAGCTTGGCCTGGACAGTCTCCGGCTACACCTTC,CASSLAWTVSGYTF
12,TRBV6-1,-,-,TRBJ1-2,TGTGCCAGCAATCAGGGTACGAGTGGCTACACCTTC,CASNQGTSGYTF
15,TRBV28,TRBD1,few,TRBJ1-2,TGTGCCAGCAGTTACAGGACAGGAAGAATAATTGGCTACACCTTC,CASSYRTGRIIGYTF
16,TRBV7-9,-,-,TRBJ2-1,TGTGCCAGCGCACTTAGCGGAAACCTCAAACACAATGAGCAGTTCTTC,CASALSGNLKHNEQFF
12,TRBV29-1,-,-,TRBJ2-2,TGCAGCGTTGTACAGGGAACCGGGGAGCTGTTTTTT,CSVVQGTGELFF